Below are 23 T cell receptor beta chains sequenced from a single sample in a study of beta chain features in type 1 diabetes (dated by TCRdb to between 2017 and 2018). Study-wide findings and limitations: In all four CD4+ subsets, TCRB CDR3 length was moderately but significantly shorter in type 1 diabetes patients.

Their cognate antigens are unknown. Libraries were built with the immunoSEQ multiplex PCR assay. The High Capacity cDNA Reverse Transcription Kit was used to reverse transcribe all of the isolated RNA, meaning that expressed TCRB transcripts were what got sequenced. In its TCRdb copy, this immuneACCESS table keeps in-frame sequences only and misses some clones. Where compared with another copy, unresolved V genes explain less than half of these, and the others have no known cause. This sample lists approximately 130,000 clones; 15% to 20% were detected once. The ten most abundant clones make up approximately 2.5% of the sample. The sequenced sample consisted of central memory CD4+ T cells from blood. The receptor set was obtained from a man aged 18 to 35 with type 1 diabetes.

This CDR3 is CASSDTSGGGETQYF. The CDR3 DNA reads TGTGCCAGCAGCGACACCAGCGGGGGCGGGGAGACCCAGTACTTC. This sequence joins TRBV7-2 and TRBJ2-5; 8 bases match TRBD2. Unmatched junction bases numbered 10, after V lost 5 bases and J lost 5 bases. Germline-derived CDR1 and CDR2 are SGHTA and FQGNSA. This CDR3 contains 15 residues.

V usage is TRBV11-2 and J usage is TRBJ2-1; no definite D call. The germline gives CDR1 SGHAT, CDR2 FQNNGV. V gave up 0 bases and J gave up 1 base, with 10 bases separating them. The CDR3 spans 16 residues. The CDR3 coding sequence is TGTGCCAGCAGCTTAGATGTAAAGATATCCTACAATGAGCAGTTCTTC. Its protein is CASSLDVKISYNEQFF.

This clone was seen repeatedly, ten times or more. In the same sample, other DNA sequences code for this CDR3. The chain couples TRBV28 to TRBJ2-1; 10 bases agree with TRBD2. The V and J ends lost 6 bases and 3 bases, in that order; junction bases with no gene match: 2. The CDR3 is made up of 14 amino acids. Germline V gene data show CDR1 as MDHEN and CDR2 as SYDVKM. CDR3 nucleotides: TGTGCCAGCAGGAGCGGGGGGGACTACAATGAGCAGTTCTTC. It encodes CASRSGGDYNEQFF.

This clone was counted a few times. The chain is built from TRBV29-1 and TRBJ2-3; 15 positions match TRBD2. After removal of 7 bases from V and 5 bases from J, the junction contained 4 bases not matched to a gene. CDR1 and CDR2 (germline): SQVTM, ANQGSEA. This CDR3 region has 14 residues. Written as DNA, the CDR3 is TGCAGCGCCCGGGGACTAGCGGGAGGAGATACGCAGTATTTT. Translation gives CSARGLAGGDTQYF.

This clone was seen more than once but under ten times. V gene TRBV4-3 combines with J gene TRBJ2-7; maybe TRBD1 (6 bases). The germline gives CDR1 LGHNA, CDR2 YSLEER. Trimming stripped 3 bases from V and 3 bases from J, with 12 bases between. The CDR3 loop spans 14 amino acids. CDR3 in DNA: TGCGCCAGCAGCCATGCCGGGACACTCTACGAGCAGTACTTC. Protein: CASSHAGTLYEQYF.

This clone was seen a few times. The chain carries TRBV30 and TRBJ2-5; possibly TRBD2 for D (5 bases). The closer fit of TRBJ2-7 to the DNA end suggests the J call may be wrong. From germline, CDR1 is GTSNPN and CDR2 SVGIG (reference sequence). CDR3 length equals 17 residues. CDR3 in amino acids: CAWTRARVGIRSYEQYF. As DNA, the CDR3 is TGTGCCTGGACCCGAGCGAGGGTAGGAATTCGGTCCTACGAGCAGTACTTC.

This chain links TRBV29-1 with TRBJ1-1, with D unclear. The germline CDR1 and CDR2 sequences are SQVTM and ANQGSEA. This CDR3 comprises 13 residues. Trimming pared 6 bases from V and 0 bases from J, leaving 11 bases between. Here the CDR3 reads CSVAQNLNTEAFF. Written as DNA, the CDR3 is TGCAGCGTCGCACAGAACTTGAACACTGAAGCTTTCTTT.

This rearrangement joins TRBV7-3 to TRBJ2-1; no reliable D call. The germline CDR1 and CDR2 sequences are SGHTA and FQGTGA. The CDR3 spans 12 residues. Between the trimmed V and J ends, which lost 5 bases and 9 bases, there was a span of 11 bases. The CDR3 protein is CASSHRFSEQFF. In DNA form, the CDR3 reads TGTGCCAGCAGCCACCGATTTTCTGAGCAGTTCTTC.

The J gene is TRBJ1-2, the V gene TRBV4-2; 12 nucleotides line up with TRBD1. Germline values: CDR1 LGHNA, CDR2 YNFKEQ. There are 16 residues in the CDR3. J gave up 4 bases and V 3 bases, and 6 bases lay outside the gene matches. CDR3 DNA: TGTGCCAGCAGCCAGCCGGGGACAGGGGGCGGCTATGGCTACACCTTC. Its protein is CASSQPGTGGGYGYTF.

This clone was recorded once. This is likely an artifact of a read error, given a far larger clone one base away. Here the CDR3 reads CSIAQMNTEAFF. The CDR3 DNA reads as TGCAGCATTGCACAGATGAACACTGAAGCTTTCTTT. The chain carries TRBV29-1 and TRBJ1-1, with no clear D. CDR1 SQVTM and CDR2 ANQGSEA come from the germline V gene. Trimming removed 8 bases from V and 0 bases from J, with 10 bases in between. CDR3 length: 12 amino acids.

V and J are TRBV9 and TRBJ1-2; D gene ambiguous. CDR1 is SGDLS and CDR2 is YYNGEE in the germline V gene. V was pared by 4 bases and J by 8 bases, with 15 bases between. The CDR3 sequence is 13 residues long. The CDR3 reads CASSPWDRRGYTF. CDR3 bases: TGTGCCAGCAGCCCCTGGGATCGCCGGGGCTACACCTTC.

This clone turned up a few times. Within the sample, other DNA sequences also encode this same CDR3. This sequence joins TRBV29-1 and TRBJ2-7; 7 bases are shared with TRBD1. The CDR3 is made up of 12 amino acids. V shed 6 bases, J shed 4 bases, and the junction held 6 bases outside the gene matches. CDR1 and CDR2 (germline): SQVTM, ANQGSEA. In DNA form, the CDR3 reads TGCAGCGTCGAGGGGACAGCTTACGAGCAGTACTTC. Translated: CSVEGTAYEQYF.

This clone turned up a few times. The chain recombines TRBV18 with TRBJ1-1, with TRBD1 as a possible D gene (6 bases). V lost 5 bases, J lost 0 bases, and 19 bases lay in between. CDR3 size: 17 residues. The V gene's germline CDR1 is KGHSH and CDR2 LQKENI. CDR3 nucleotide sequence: TGTGCCAGCTCAGACACTATGCAGGGGCACATGAACACTGAAGCTTTCTTT. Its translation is CASSDTMQGHMNTEAFF.

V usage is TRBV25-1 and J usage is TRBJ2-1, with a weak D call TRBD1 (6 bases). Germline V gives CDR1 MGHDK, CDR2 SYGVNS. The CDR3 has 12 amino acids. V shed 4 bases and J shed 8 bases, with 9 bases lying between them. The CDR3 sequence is CASSGTGHEQFF. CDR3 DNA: TGTGCCAGCAGTGGAACAGGGCATGAGCAGTTCTTC. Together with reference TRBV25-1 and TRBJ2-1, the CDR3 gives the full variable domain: EADIYQTPRYLVIGTGKKITLECSQTMGHDKMYWYQQDPGMELHLIHYSYGVNSTEKGDLSSESTVSRIRTEHFPLTLESARPSHTSQYLCASSGTGHEQFFGPGTRLTVL.

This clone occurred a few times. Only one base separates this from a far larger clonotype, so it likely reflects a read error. CDR3 DNA: TGTGCCAGCAGCGTTGGCGGGGGGGCCACAGATACGCAGTATTTT. Translation: CASSVGGGATDTQYF. V is TRBV7-9 and J is TRBJ2-3, with 9 bases aligning to TRBD2. The trim removed 5 bases at V and 2 bases at J, leaving 5 bases unmatched. The CDR3 totals 15 residues. Germline CDR1 and CDR2: SEHNR and FQNEAQ (reference sequence).

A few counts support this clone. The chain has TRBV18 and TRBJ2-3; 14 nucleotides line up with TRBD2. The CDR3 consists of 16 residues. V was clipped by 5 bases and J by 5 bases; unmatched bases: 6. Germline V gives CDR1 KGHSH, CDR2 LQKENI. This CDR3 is CASSATSGGAGDTQYF. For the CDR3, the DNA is TGTGCCAGCTCAGCGACTAGCGGGGGGGCAGGAGATACGCAGTATTTT.

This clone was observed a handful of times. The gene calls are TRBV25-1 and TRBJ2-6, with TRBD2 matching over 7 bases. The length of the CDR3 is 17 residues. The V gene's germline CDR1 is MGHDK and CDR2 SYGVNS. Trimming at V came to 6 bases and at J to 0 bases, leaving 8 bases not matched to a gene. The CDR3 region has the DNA TGTGCCAGCAGCGCAAGGAGGGAGGGCTCTGGGGCCAACGTCCTGACTTTC. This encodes CASSARREGSGANVLTF.

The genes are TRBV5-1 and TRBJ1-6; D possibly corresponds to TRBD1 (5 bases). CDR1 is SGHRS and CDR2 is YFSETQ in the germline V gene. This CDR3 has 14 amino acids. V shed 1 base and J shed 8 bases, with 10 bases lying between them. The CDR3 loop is CASSLIQGDSPLHF. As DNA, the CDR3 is TGCGCCAGCAGCTTGATCCAGGGCGATTCACCCCTCCACTTT.

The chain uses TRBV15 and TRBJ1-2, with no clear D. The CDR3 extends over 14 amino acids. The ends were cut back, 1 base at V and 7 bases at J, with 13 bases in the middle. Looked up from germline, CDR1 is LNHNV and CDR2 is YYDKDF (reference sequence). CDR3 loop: CATSRVEGTGGYTF. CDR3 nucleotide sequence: TGTGCCACCAGCAGAGTGGAGGGTACTGGTGGCTACACCTTC.

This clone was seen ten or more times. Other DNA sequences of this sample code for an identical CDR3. The CDR3 nucleotides read TGTGCCAGTAGTATTTGGGCAGGTGGCTCTGGGGCCAACGTCCTGACTTTC. As protein: CASSIWAGGSGANVLTF. V usage is TRBV19 and J usage is TRBJ2-6; D gene ambiguous. The CDR3 consists of 17 residues. V was cut by 3 bases and J by 0 bases, with 12 bases left in between. Germline V gene lookup returns CDR1 LNHDA and CDR2 SQIVND (reference sequence). The whole variable domain, filled in from reference TRBV19 and TRBJ2-6, reads DGGITQSPKYLFRKEGQNVTLSCEQNLNHDAMYWYRQDPGQGLRLIYYSQIVNDFQKGDIAEGYSVSREKKESFPLTVTSAQKNPTAFYLCASSIWAGGSGANVLTFGAGSRLTVL.

The CDR3 reads CASGRDRVVAFF. CDR3 in DNA: TGTGCTAGTGGTCGGGACAGGGTGGTAGCTTTCTTT. This rearrangement joins TRBV12-5 to TRBJ1-1; 9 bases align to TRBD1. With V trimmed by 5 bases and J by 10 bases, 5 bases remained unmatched. The CDR3 is 12 residues long. The germline V gene encodes CDR1 LGHNT and CDR2 FRNRAP.

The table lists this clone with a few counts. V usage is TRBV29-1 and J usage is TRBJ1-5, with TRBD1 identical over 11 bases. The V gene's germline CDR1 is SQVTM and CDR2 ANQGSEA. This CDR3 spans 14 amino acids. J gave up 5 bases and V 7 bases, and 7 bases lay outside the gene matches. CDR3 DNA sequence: TGCAGCGCTGGCGGGGGACAGGGGGATCAGCCCCAGCATTTT. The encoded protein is CSAGGGQGDQPQHF. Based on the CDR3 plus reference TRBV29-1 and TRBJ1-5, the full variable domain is SAVISQKPSRDICQRGTSLTIQCQVDSQVTMMFWYRQQPGQSLTLIATANQGSEATYESGFVIDKFPISRPNLTFSTLTVSNMSPEDSSIYLCSAGGGQGDQPQHFGDGTRLSIL.

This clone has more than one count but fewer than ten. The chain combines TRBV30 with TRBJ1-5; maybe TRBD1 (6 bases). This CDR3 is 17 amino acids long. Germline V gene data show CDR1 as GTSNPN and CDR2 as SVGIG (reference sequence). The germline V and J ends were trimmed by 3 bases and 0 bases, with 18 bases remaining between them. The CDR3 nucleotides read TGTGCCTGGAGCAACGGATTACTCAGGGGTAGCAATCAGCCCCAGCATTTT. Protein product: CAWSNGLLRGSNQPQHF.